This paragraph reports one T cell receptor beta chain. Time point given: week 3, after first cycle of checkpoint inhibitor. Response was assessed by RECIST 1.1 at 12 weeks, except a couple of rapid progressors. Patients had no prior systemic cancer treatment, immunosuppressants or other active cancers. V dropped 7 bases and J dropped 1; count of bases not matched to a gene: 3. CDR1 and CDR2 from the germline V gene are MNHEY and SVGAGI. The CDR3 has 14 residues. Sequencing was performed with immunoSEQ multiplex PCR; in TCRdb, only in-frame clones are kept and a portion is missing. The sample consists of 25,000 to 30,000 clones, 65% to 85% of them appearing once. These data come from a study of blood T cell dynamics during melanoma immunotherapy. Turning to the study itself: Standard first-line treatment here was pembrolizumab or nivolumab plus ipilimumab in metastatic melanoma.

The chain joins TRBV6-5 to TRBJ2-2; TRBD1 matches 7 bases. The sample was blood, taken from a patient treated with checkpoint blockade. This clonotype was sampled from a human donor with melanoma. CDR3 sequence: CASKRQGNTGELFF. In DNA form, the CDR3 reads TGTGCCAGCAAGCGACAGGGGAACACCGGGGAGCTGTTTTTT.